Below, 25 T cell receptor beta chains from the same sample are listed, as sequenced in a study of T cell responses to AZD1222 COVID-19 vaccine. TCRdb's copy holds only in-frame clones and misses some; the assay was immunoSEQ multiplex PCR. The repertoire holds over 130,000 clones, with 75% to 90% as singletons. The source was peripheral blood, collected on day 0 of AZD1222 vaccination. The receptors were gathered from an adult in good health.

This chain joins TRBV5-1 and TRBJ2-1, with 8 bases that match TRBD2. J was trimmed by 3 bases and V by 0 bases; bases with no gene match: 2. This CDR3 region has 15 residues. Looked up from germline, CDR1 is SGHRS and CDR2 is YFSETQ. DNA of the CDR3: TGCGCCAGCAGCTTGGGGGCGGGAGGCTACAATGAGCAGTTCTTC. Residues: CASSLGAGGYNEQFF. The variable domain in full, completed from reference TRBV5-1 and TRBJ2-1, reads KAGVTQTPRYLIKTRGQQVTLSCSPISGHRSVSWYQQTPGQGLQFLFEYFSETQRNKGNFPGRFSGRQFSNSRSEMNVSTLELGDSALYLCASSLGAGGYNEQFFGPGTRLTVL.

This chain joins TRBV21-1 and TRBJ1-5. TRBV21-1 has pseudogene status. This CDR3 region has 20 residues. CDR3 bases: TGTGCCAGCAGGAACCAGTGCCTCCCCTGGGGGGGTCCTAGCAATCAGCCCCAGCATTTT. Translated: CASRNQCLPWGGPSNQPQHF.

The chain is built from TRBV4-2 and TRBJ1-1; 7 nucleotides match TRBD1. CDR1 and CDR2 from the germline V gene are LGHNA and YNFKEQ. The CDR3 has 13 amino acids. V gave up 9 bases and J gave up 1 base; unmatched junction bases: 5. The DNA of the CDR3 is TGTGCCAGTCGGCAGGGGGGGAACACTGAAGCTTTCTTT. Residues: CASRQGGNTEAFF.

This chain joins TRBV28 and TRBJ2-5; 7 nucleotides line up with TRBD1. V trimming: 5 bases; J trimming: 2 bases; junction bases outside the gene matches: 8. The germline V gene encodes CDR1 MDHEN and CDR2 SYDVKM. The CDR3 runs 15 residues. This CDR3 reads CASSRPWTGQETQYF. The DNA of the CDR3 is TGTGCCAGCAGTCGACCATGGACAGGACAAGAGACCCAGTACTTC. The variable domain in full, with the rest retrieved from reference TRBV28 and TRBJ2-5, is DVKVTQSSRYLVKRTGEKVFLECVQDMDHENMFWYRQDPGLGLRLIYFSYDVKMKEKGDIPEGYSVSREKKERFSLILESASTNQTSMYLCASSRPWTGQETQYFGPGTRLLVL.

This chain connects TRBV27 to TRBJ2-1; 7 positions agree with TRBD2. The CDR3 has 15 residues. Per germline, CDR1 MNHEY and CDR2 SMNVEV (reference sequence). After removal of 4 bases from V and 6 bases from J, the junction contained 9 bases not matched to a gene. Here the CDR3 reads CASSSLPAGTNEQFF. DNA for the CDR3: TGTGCCAGCAGTTCCCTACCAGCGGGAACCAATGAGCAGTTCTTC.

The CDR3 DNA reads TGTGCCAGCAGCCAAGAACTGGCGCTCATGAACACTGAAGCTTTCTTT. This translates into CASSQELALMNTEAFF. The chain employs TRBV3-1 (or the pseudogene TRBV3-2) and TRBJ1-1; no clear D gene. CDR3 size: 16 residues. In germline, CDR1 is LGHDT, CDR2 YNNKEL (reference sequence). V lost 0 bases and J lost 0, with 11 bases in between.

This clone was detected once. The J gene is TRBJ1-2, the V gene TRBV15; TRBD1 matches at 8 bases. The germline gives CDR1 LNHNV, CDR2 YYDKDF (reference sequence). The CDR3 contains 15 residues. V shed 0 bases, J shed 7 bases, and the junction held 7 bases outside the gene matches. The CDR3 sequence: CATSRETGGGFGYTF. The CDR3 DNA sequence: TGTGCCACCAGCAGAGAAACAGGGGGAGGCTTTGGCTACACCTTC. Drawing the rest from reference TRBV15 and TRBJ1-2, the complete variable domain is DAMVIQNPRYQVTQFGKPVTLSCSQTLNHNVMYWYQQKSSQAPKLLFHYYDKDFNNEADTPDNFQSRRPNTSFCFLDIRSPGLGDTAMYLCATSRETGGGFGYTFGSGTRLTVV.

The CDR3 protein is CASRHQSGELFF. Here the CDR3 DNA reads TGTGCCAGCAGACACCAGTCCGGGGAGCTGTTTTTT. This rearrangement joins TRBV7-3 to TRBJ2-2; unclear D gene. This CDR3 comprises 12 residues. The V end was cut by 6 bases, the J end by 6 bases, with 8 bases between. The V gene's germline CDR1 is SGHTA and CDR2 FQGTGA. Variable domain in full (rest from reference TRBV7-3 and TRBJ2-2): GAGVSQTPSNKVTEKGKYVELRCDPISGHTALYWYRQSLGQGPEFLIYFQGTGAADDSGLPNDRFFAVRPEGSVSTLKIQRTERGDSAVYLCASRHQSGELFFGEGSRLTVL.

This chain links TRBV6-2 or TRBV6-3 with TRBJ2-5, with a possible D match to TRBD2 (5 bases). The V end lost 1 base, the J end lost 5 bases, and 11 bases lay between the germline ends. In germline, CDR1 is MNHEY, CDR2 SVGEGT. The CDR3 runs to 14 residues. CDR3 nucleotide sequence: TGTGCCAGCAGTTACTTCCTAAGCGGCGAGACCCAGTACTTC. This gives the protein CASSYFLSGETQYF.

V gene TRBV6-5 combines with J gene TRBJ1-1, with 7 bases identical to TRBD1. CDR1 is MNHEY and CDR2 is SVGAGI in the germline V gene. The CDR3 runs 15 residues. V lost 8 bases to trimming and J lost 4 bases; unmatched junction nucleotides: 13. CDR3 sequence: CASSFLGGGGTEAFF. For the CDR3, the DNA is TGTGCCAGCTCTTTTTTAGGAGGGGGCGGCACTGAAGCTTTCTTT.

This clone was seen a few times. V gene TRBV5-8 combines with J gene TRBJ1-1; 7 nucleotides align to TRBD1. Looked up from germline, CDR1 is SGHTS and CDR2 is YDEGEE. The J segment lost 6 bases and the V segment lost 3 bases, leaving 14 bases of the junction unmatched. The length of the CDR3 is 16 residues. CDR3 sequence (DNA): TGTGCCAGCAGCTGGGGGGGAAGAGACAGGGTACCTGAAGCTTTCTTT. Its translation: CASSWGGRDRVPEAFF.

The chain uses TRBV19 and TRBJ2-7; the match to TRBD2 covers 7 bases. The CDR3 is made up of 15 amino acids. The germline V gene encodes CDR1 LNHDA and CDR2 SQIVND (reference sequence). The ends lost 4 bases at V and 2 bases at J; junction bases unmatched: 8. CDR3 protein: CASSNPTGGAYEQYF. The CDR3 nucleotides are TGTGCCAGTAGTAACCCCACTGGGGGGGCCTACGAGCAGTACTTC.

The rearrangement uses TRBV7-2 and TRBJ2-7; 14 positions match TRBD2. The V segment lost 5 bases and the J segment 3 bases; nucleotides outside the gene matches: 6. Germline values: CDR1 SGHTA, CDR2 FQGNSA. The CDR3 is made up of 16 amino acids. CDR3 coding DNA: TGTGCCAGCAGCCCGCGAGGACTAGCGGGGGGCTACGAGCAGTACTTC. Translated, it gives CASSPRGLAGGYEQYF.

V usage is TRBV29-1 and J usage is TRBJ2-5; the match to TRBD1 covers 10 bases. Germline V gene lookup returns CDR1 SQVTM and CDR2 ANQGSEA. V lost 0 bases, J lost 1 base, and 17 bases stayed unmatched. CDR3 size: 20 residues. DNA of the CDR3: TGCAGCGTTGAAGAGGGACAGGGGAACAACCGGGGGAACCCCCAAGAGACCCAGTACTTC. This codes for CSVEEGQGNNRGNPQETQYF.

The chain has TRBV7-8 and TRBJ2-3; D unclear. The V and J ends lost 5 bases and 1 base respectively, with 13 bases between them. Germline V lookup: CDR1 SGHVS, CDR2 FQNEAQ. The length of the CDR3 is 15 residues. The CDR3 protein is CASSPSVAGTDTQYF. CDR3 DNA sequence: TGTGCCAGCAGCCCGTCGGTGGCGGGCACAGATACGCAGTATTTT.

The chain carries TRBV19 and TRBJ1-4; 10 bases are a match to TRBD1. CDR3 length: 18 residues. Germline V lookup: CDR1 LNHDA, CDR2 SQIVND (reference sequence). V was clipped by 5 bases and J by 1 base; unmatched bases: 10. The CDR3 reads CASSSTVGTGVTNEKLFF. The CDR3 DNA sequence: TGTGCCAGTAGTTCGACTGTCGGGACAGGGGTAACTAATGAAAAACTGTTTTTT.

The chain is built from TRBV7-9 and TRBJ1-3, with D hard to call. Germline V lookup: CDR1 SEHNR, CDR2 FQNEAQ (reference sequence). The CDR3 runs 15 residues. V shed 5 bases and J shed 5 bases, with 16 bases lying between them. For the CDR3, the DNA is TGTGCCAGCAGCCCACGGGCGGCCATTAGAAACACCATATATTTT. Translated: CASSPRAAIRNTIYF.

The CDR3 DNA follows: TGCGCCAGCAGCTCCCAACCTGGAAGGGAAGGCTACACCTTC. It encodes CASSSQPGREGYTF. J is TRBJ1-2 and V is TRBV5-1; D is ambiguous. The length of the CDR3 is 14 residues. The ends were cut back, 3 bases at V and 8 bases at J, with 17 bases in the middle. The germline V gene has CDR1 SGHRS and CDR2 YFSETQ.

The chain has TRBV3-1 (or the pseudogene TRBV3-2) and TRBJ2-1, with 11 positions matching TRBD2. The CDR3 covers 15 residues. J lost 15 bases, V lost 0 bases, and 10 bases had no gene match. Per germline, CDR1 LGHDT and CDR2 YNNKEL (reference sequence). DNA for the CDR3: TGTGCCAGCAGCCAAGATTGGGTACTAGCGGGAGCTCGGTTCTTC. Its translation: CASSQDWVLAGARFF.

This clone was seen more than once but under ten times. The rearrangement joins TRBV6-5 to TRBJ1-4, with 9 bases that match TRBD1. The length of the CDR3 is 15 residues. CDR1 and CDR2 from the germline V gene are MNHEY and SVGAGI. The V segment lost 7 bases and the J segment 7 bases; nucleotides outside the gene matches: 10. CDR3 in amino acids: CASTFRDRVGEKLFF. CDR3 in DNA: TGTGCCAGCACTTTCAGGGACAGGGTCGGTGAAAAACTGTTTTTT.

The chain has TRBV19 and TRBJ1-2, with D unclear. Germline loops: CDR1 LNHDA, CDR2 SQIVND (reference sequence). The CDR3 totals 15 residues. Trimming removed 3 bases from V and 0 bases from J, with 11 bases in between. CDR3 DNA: TGTGCCAGTAGTATGGGGTCCTCCGCTAACTATGGCTACACCTTC. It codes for CASSMGSSANYGYTF.

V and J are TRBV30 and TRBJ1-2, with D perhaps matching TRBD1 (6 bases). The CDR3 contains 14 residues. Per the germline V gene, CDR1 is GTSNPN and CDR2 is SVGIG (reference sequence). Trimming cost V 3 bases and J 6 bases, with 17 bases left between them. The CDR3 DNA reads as TGTGCCTGGAGCTTCCAGGGGAACCTAAATGGCTACACCTTC. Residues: CAWSFQGNLNGYTF.

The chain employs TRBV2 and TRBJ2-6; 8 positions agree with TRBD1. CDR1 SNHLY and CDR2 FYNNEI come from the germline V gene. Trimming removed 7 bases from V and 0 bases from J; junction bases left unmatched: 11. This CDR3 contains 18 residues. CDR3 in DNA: TGTGCCAGCAAATTTCAGGGGGCCTCGAGCTCTGGGGCCAACGTCCTGACTTTC. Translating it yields CASKFQGASSSGANVLTF.

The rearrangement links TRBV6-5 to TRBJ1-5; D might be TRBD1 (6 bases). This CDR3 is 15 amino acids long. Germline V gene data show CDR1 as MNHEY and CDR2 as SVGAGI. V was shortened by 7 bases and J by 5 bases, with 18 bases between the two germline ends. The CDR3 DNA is TGTGCCAGCATCGAAAGAACGGGGGCTGATCAGCCCCAGCATTTT. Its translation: CASIERTGADQPQHF.

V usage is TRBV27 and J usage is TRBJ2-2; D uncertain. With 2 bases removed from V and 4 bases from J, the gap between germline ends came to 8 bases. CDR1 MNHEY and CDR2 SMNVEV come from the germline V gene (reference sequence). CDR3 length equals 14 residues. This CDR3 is CASSLMTATGELFF. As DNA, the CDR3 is TGTGCCAGCAGTTTAATGACGGCCACCGGGGAGCTGTTTTTT.